This entry concerns a single T cell receptor (beta chain). Produced via immunoSEQ multiplex PCR; TCRdb's table is partial and in-frame only. Among some 100,000 clones listed, roughly 96% were seen once. The data were taken from a study of siplizumab effects on memory and regulatory T cells. This CDR3 spans 15 amino acids. CDR1 is MGHRA, CDR2 YSYEKL, per germline. Trimming removed 4 bases from V and 2 bases from J; junction bases left unmatched: 5. The sequenced sample consisted of naive CD4+ T cells sorted from blood. This sequence originates from a human donor in good health. The gene calls are TRBV4-1 and TRBJ2-7, with 10 bases fitting TRBD2. The CDR3 loop reads CASSPFGLAAYEQYF. The CDR3 DNA follows: TGCGCCAGCAGCCCATTTGGACTAGCGGCCTACGAGCAGTACTTC.